Below, 19 T cell receptor beta chains from the same sample are listed, as sequenced in a study of spatial heterogeneity in lung cancer. TCRdb used MiXCR to reprocess the 5' RACE reads, holding one entry per CDR3 protein. The sample holds about 570 distinct CDR3 sequences, roughly a third seen once. Time point denoted: sample taken at primary tumor resection. The sample consisted of normal lung tissue next to the tumor, taken at surgery. Receptor source: a male donor with early-stage non-small cell lung cancer.

In regard to this clonotype: This beta chain was picked up by a library intended for alpha chains and is off target, so its count carries little meaning. Here the CDR3 DNA reads TGTGCCACCAGTGACCTGGACAGGGGATTTGGAGATACGCAGTATTTT. Amino acids: CATSDLDRGFGDTQYF. This chain joins TRBV24-1 and TRBJ2-3; 9 nucleotides align to TRBD1. The J segment lost 5 bases and the V segment lost 4 bases, leaving 9 bases of the junction unmatched. Per the germline V gene, CDR1 is KGHDR and CDR2 is SFDVKD. CDR3 size: 16 residues.

On this clonotype itself: The library was designed around alpha chains, so this beta chain is a stray read whose abundance carries little weight. V usage is TRBV23-1 and J usage is TRBJ2-5; 7 bases line up with TRBD1. TRBV23-1 is noted as an ORF with a role that remains uncertain. Trimming at V came to 8 bases and at J to 1 base, leaving 7 bases not matched to a gene. This CDR3 region has 14 residues. CDR3 loop: CASGERDSQETQYF. CDR3 coding DNA: TGCGCCAGCGGAGAACGGGACAGCCAAGAGACCCAGTACTTC.

In regard to this clonotype: The size of this beta chain means little, since it is a stray read in a library made for alpha chains. The chain links TRBV29-1 to TRBJ1-2, with TRBD1 as a possible D gene (5 bases). Germline-derived CDR1 and CDR2 are SQVTM and ANQGSEA. V lost 3 bases and J lost 8, with 16 bases in between. This CDR3 has 13 amino acids. The CDR3 nucleotides read TGCAGCGTTGACCGGCAGGGAATTGACGGCTACACCTTC. Amino acids: CSVDRQGIDGYTF.

This clonotype has more than one count but fewer than ten. With the library built for alpha chains, this beta chain is off target and its frequency is not meaningful. In DNA, the CDR3 is TGTGCCATCAGTGAGGCAGGGGTAAACGAAAAACTGTTTTTT. The encoded protein is CAISEAGVNEKLFF. J is TRBJ1-4 and V is TRBV10-3; weak D call: TRBD1 (6 bases). The CDR3 sequence is 14 residues long. Per the germline V gene, CDR1 is ENHRY and CDR2 is SYGVKD. The V and J ends lost 2 bases and 8 bases respectively, with 12 bases between them.

Of note for this clonotype: This beta chain lies outside the target of a library built for alpha chains; its clone size means little. The chain uses TRBV12-3 or TRBV12-4 and TRBJ2-1; D uncertain. This CDR3 has 16 residues. V was shortened by 7 bases and J by 4 bases, with 20 bases between the two germline ends. CDR3 sequence: CASIGTPTSMYNEQFF. CDR3 sequence (DNA): TGTGCCAGCATCGGTACCCCCACCTCAATGTACAATGAGCAGTTCTTC.

This clonotype was counted only a few times. This beta chain represents an off-target read in a library built for alpha chains; its size is of limited meaning. The V call is TRBV7-9, the J call TRBJ1-2, with D maybe TRBD1 (6 bases). The V end lost 5 bases, the J end lost 2 bases, and 12 bases lay between the germline ends. CDR3 length: 14 amino acids. Per the germline V gene, CDR1 is SEHNR and CDR2 is FQNEAQ (reference sequence). The CDR3, as DNA: TGTGCCAGCAGCCGGGGACAACAAAACTATGGCTACACCTTC. Its translation is CASSRGQQNYGYTF.

For this clonotype: As an off-target read in a library built for alpha chains, this beta chain has a frequency of little significance. The J gene is TRBJ2-1, the V gene TRBV4-1; 9 bases fit TRBD2. J lost 15 bases, V lost 0 bases, and 6 bases had no gene match. Per germline, CDR1 MGHRA and CDR2 YSYEKL. This CDR3 has 13 amino acids. The CDR3 DNA is TGCGCCAGCAGCCAAGAGCCTAGCGGGGTGCCGTTCTTC. This encodes CASSQEPSGVPFF.

Regarding this clonotype: A library prepared for alpha chains yielded this beta chain as an off-target read; its size is of little meaning. The CDR3 loop reads CASSPDSLSGNTIYF. The CDR3 region has the DNA TGTGCCAGCAGTCCGGACAGTCTCTCTGGAAACACCATATATTTT. The chain uses TRBV27 and TRBJ1-3, with a possible D match to TRBD1 (6 bases). Germline V CDR1 and CDR2: MNHEY, SMNVEV (reference sequence). V was trimmed by 5 bases and J by 0 bases, leaving 11 bases between them. The CDR3 length is 15 residues.

This clonotype was picked up one time. This beta chain is an unintended read in a library built for alpha chains; its size means little. This chain links TRBV19 with TRBJ2-3; a possible D gene is TRBD2 (5 bases). The CDR3 totals 13 residues. Looked up from germline, CDR1 is LNHDA and CDR2 is SQIVND (reference sequence). V was cut by 6 bases and J by 0 bases, with 7 bases left in between. The CDR3 here is CASRRESTDTQYF. The CDR3 region has the DNA TGTGCCAGTAGAAGGGAGAGCACAGATACGCAGTATTTT.

Comment on this clonotype: The library was built for alpha chains, so this beta chain is an off-target read and its size means little. The chain carries TRBV3-1 and TRBJ2-7, with D perhaps assigned TRBD1 or TRBD2 (6 bases each). CDR3 size: 13 residues. Germline V CDR1 and CDR2: LGHDT, YNNKEL (reference sequence). V lost 6 bases and J lost 6, with 15 bases in between. The CDR3 protein is CASRGTISGEQYF. CDR3 DNA sequence: TGTGCCAGCAGGGGGACAATTAGCGGCGAGCAGTACTTC.

On this clonotype: With the library built for alpha chains, this beta chain is off target and its frequency is not meaningful. The chain uses TRBV3-1 and TRBJ2-3, with 11 bases lining up with TRBD2. J was trimmed by 2 bases and V by 4 bases; bases with no gene match: 5. The CDR3 runs to 16 residues. CDR1 is LGHDT and CDR2 is YNNKEL in the germline V gene (reference sequence). As DNA, the CDR3 is TGTGCCAGCAGCCGTATGACTAGCGGGAACACAGATACGCAGTATTTT. This encodes CASSRMTSGNTDTQYF.

This clonotype was detected only a few times. This beta chain is a stray sequence in a library constructed for alpha chains; its clone size is not meaningful. V usage is TRBV2 and J usage is TRBJ2-1, with a possible D match to TRBD2 (5 bases). V lost 4 bases to trimming and J lost 0 bases, with 10 bases between them. Germline CDR1 and CDR2: SNHLY and FYNNEI. This CDR3 spans 15 amino acids. The chain's CDR3 is CASSVGRASYNEQFF. The CDR3 nucleotides are TGTGCCAGCAGTGTTGGGCGGGCCTCCTACAATGAGCAGTTCTTC.

Of note for this clonotype: With the library built for alpha chains, this beta chain is off target and its frequency is not meaningful. The genes are TRBV7-2 and TRBJ2-2; D possibly matches TRBD1 or TRBD2 (5 bases each). CDR3 size: 14 residues. Germline V gene sequence: CDR1 SGHTA, CDR2 FQGNSA. V shed 5 bases and J shed 8 bases, with 15 bases lying between them. The CDR3 sequence is CASSPGWGSGELFF. For the CDR3, the DNA is TGTGCCAGCAGCCCAGGCTGGGGGTCGGGGGAGCTGTTTTTT.

This clonotype showed up just a few times. A library prepared for alpha chains yielded this beta chain as an off-target read; its size is of little meaning. This chain links TRBV13 with TRBJ2-1; TRBD2 matches 12 bases. CDR1 is PRHDT and CDR2 is FYEKMQ in the germline V gene (reference sequence). The CDR3 loop spans 14 amino acids. Trimming cost V 8 bases and J 7 bases; bases outside gene matches: 6. DNA for the CDR3: TGTGCCAGCCGACTAGCGGGAGCGTGGAATGAGCAGTTCTTC. This gives the protein CASRLAGAWNEQFF. Filled out from reference TRBV13 and TRBJ2-1, the complete variable domain reads AAGVIQSPRHLIKEKRETATLKCYPIPRHDTVYWYQQGPGQDPQFLISFYEKMQSDKGSIPDRFSAQQFSDYHSELNMSSLELGDSALYFCASRLAGAWNEQFFGPGTRLTVL.

Note on this clonotype: The library was prepared for alpha chains; this beta chain is a stray read, so its frequency means little. The chain combines TRBV7-3 with TRBJ2-1; TRBD2 matches at 8 bases. V lost 5 bases to trimming and J lost 11 bases; unmatched junction nucleotides: 14. In germline, CDR1 is SGHTA, CDR2 FQGTGA. The CDR3 sequence is 15 residues long. The CDR3 here is CASSRLAAGESQQFF. CDR3 coding DNA: TGTGCCAGCAGCCGTCTGGCAGCGGGAGAAAGTCAGCAGTTCTTC.

This clonotype is labeled as hyperexpanded (1% or more). Within a library made for alpha chains, this beta chain is off target, and its count is uninformative. The V and J genes are TRBV12-3 or TRBV12-4 and TRBJ2-1; weak D call: TRBD2 (6 bases). The CDR3 is made up of 14 amino acids. The germline V and J ends were trimmed by 7 bases and 5 bases, with 15 bases remaining between them. CDR3 sequence (DNA): TGTGCCAGCAATCAGGGACTCCCAGACAATGAGCAGTTCTTC. It encodes CASNQGLPDNEQFF.

On this clonotype: The size of this beta chain means little, since it is a stray read in a library made for alpha chains. The chain combines TRBV2 with TRBJ2-2; D is ambiguous. The V end was cut by 6 bases, the J end by 6 bases, with 8 bases between. The CDR3 covers 12 residues. Germline values: CDR1 SNHLY, CDR2 FYNNEI. DNA for the CDR3: TGTGCCAGCAGCCAAGGTCCCGGGGAGCTGTTTTTT. Translation gives CASSQGPGELFF.

Concerning this clonotype: A library prepared for alpha chains yielded this beta chain as an off-target read; its size is of little meaning. The gene calls are TRBV20-1 and TRBJ2-2; 8 bases agree with TRBD1. Germline V CDR1 and CDR2: DFQATT, SNEGSKA (reference sequence). V shed 8 bases and J 6 bases; nucleotides not matched to a gene: 14. The CDR3 extends over 15 amino acids. CDR3 sequence reads: CSSTGTGGFAGELFF. Here the CDR3 DNA reads TGCAGTTCCACCGGGACAGGAGGTTTCGCCGGGGAGCTGTTTTTT.

As to this clonotype: As an off-target read in a library built for alpha chains, this beta chain has a frequency of little significance. The chain carries TRBV11-2 and TRBJ2-1; D is unresolved. From germline, CDR1 is SGHAT and CDR2 FQNNGV. Between the trimmed V and J ends, which lost 3 bases and 2 bases, there was a span of 8 bases. This CDR3 is 14 amino acids long. The CDR3 protein is CASSFGPTYNEQFF. In DNA, the CDR3 is TGTGCCAGCAGCTTCGGGCCAACCTACAATGAGCAGTTCTTC.